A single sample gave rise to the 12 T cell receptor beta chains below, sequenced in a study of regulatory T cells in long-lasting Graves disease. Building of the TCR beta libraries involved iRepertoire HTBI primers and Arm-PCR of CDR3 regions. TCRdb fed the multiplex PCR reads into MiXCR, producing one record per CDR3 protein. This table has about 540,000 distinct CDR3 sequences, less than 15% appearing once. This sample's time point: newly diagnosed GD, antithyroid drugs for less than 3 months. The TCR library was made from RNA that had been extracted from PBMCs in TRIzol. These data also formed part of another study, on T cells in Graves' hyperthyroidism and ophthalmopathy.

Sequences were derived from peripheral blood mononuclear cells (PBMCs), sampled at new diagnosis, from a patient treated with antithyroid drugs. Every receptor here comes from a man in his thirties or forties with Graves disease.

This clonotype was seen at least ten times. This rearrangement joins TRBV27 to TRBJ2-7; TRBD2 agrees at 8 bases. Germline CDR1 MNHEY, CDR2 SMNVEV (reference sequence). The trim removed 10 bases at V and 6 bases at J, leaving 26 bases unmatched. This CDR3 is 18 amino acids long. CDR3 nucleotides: TGTGCCACCCACCCCCGGGGTCAGCAAGCGGGAGTAGGAGCCGAGCAGTACTTC. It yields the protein CATHPRGQQAGVGAEQYF.

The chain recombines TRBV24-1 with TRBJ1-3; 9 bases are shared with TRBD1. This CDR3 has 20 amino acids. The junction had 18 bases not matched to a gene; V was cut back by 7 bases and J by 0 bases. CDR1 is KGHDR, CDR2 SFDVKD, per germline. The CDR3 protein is CATRPGQGTSYLNSGNTIYF. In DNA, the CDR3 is TGTGCCACCAGACCGGGACAGGGTACTTCTTATCTTAACTCTGGAAACACCATATATTTT.

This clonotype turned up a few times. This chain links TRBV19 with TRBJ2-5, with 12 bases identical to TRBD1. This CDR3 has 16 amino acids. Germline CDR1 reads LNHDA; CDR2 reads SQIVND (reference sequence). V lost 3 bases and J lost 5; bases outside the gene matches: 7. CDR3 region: CASSMAGTGGFETQYF. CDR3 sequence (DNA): TGTGCCAGTAGTATGGCCGGGACAGGGGGCTTTGAGACCCAGTACTTC.

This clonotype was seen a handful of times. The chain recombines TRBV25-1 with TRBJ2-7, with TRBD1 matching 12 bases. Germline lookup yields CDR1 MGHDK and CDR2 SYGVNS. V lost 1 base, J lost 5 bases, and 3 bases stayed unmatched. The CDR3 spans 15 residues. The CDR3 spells CASSELGQGADEQYF. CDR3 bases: TGTGCCAGCAGTGAATTGGGACAGGGGGCTGACGAGCAGTACTTC.

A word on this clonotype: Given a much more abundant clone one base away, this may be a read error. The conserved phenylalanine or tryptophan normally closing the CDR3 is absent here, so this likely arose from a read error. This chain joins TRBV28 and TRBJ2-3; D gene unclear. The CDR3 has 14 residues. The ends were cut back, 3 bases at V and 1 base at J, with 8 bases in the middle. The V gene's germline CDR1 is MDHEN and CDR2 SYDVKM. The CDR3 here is CASSFNTRTDTQYL. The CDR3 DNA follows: TGTGCCAGCAGTTTTAACACGCGCACAGATACGCAGTATCTT.

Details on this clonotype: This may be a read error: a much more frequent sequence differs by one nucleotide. CDR3 sequence reads: CASSYSRGGSSPLHF. In DNA form, the CDR3 reads TGTGCCAGCAGTTACTCGAGGGGTGGCAGTTCACCCCTCCACTTT. V is TRBV6-5 and J is TRBJ1-6; TRBD1 is a possible D gene (5 bases). Per the germline V gene, CDR1 is MNHEY and CDR2 is SVGAGI. The CDR3 runs 15 residues. The V and J ends lost 0 bases and 9 bases respectively, with 12 bases between them.

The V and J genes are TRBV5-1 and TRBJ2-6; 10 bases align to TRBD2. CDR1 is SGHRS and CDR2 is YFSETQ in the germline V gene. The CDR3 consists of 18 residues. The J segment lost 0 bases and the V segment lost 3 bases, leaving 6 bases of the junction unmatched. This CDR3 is CASSYILAGGSGANVLTF. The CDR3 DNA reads TGCGCCAGCAGCTATATTTTAGCGGGAGGCTCTGGGGCCAACGTCCTGACTTTC.

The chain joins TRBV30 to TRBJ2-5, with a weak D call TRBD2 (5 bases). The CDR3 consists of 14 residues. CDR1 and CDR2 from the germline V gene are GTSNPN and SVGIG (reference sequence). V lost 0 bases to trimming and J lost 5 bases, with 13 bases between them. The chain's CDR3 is CAWSVLGLGETQYF. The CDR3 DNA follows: TGTGCCTGGAGTGTACTAGGGCTCGGGGAGACCCAGTACTTC.

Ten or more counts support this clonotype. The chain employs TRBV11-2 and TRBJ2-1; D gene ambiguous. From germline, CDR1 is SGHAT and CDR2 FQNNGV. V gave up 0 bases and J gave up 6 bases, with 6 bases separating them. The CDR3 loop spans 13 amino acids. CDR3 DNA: TGTGCCAGCAGCTTAGATCTCCCCAATGAGCAGTTCTTC. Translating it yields CASSLDLPNEQFF.

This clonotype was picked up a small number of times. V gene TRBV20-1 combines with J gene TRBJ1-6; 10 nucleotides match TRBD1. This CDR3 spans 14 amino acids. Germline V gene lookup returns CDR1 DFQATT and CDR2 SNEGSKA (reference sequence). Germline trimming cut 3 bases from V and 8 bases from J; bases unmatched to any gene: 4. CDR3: CSARSGTGDSPLHF. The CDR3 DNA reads TGCAGTGCTAGGTCCGGGACAGGGGATTCACCCCTCCACTTT.

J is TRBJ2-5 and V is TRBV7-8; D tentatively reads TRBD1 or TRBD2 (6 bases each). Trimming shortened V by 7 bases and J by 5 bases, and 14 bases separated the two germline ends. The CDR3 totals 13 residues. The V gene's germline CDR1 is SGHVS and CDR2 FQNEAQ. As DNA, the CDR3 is TGTGCCAGCATAGGAGGGGGTGGGGAGACCCAGTACTTC. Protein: CASIGGGGETQYF.

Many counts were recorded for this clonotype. The CDR3 here is CASSLYRDRGTYEQYF. DNA for the CDR3: TGTGCCAGCAGCCTATACCGGGACAGGGGGACCTACGAGCAGTACTTC. V is TRBV6-1 and J is TRBJ2-7; 11 bases match TRBD1. CDR1 and CDR2 (germline): MNHNS, SASEGT. The CDR3 is 16 residues long. The trim removed 6 bases at V and 2 bases at J, leaving 9 bases unmatched.